This entry is about one T cell receptor beta chain. The target antigen is unknown. Produced via immunoSEQ multiplex PCR; TCRdb's table is partial and in-frame only. The sample lists 130,000 or so clones, about 88% occurring once. V gave up 2 bases and J gave up 3 bases, with 11 bases separating them. From germline, CDR1 is MNHEY and CDR2 SVGAGI. CDR3 size: 15 residues. This sample stems from a study of T cell responses to AZD1222 COVID-19 vaccine. Whole-study results and caveats: Clonal diversity may have been underestimated in mostly white British donors. Spike as a whole was targeted by vaccine-associated CD4 TCRs, dominant at 160-218 and 743-854. The breadth and depth of Spike-specific TCRs increased once two AZD1222 doses had been given.

Sequencing used peripheral blood, obtained 28 days after the second AZD1222 dose. This sequence was found in an adult who received the AZD1222 COVID-19 vaccine. The chain uses TRBV6-5 and TRBJ1-3; a weak D match, TRBD1 (6 bases). The CDR3 coding sequence is TGTGCCAGCAGTTACCAAAACAGGGTTGGAAACACCATATATTTT. Amino acid sequence: CASSYQNRVGNTIYF.